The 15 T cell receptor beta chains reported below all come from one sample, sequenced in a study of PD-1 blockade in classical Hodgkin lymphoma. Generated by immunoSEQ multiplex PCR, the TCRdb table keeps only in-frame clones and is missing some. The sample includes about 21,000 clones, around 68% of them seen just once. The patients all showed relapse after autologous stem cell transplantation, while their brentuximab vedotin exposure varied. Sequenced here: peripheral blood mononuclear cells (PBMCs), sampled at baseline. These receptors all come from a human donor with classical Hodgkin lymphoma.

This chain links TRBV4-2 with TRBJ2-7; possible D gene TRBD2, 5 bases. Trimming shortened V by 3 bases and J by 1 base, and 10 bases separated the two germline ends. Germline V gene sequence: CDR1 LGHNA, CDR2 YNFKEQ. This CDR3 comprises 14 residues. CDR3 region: CASSHLTNSYEQYF. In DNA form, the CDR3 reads TGTGCCAGCAGCCACCTGACTAATTCCTACGAGCAGTACTTC.

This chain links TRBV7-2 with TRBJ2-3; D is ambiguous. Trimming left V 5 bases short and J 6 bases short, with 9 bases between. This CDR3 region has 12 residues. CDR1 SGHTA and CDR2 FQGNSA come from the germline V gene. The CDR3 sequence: CASSQRPDTQYF. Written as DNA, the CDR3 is TGTGCCAGCAGCCAGAGACCTGATACGCAGTATTTT.

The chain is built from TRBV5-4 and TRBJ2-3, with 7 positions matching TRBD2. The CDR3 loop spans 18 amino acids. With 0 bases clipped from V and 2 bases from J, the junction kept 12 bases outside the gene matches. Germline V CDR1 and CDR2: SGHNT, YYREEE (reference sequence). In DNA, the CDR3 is TGTGCCAGCAGCTTGGCCGACGTGGGAGGGAGGTTCACAGATACGCAGTATTTT. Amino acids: CASSLADVGGRFTDTQYF.

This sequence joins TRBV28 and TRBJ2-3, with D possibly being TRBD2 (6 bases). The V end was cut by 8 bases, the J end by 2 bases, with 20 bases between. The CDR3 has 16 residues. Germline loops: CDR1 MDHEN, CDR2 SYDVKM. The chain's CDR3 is CASSNRGTASTDTQYF. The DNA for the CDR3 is TGTGCCAGCTCAAACCGGGGGACGGCCTCCACAGATACGCAGTATTTT. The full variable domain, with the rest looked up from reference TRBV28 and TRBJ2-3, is DVKVTQSSRYLVKRTGEKVFLECVQDMDHENMFWYRQDPGLGLRLIYFSYDVKMKEKGDIPEGYSVSREKKERFSLILESASTNQTSMYLCASSNRGTASTDTQYFGPGTRLTVL.

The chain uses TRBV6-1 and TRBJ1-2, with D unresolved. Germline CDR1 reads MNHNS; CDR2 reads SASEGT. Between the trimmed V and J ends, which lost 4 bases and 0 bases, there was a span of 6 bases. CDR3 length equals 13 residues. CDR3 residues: CASSGQTNYGYTF. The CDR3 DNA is TGTGCCAGCAGTGGCCAGACTAACTATGGCTACACCTTC.

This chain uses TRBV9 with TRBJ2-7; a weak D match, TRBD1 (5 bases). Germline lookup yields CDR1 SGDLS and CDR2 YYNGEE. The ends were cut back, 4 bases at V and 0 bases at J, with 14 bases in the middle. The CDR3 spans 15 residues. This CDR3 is CASSRSRVSSYEQYF. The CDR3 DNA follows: TGTGCCAGCAGCCGTTCCAGGGTATCCTCCTACGAGCAGTACTTC.

CDR3 nucleotide sequence: TGCGCCAGCAGCCAAGTGGCCTCCACCGTAAACACTGAAGCTTTCTTT. Residues: CASSQVASTVNTEAFF. The chain has TRBV4-1 and TRBJ1-1; D call uncertain. Germline V gene sequence: CDR1 MGHRA, CDR2 YSYEKL. Trimming took 1 base from V and 2 from J, leaving 14 bases between them. This CDR3 contains 16 residues.

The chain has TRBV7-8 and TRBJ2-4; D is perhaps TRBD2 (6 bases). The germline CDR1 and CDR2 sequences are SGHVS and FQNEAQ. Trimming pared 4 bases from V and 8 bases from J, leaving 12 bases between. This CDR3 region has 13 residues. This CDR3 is CASSSGSRDIQYF. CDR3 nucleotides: TGTGCCAGCAGCTCCGGGAGTCGGGACATTCAGTACTTC.

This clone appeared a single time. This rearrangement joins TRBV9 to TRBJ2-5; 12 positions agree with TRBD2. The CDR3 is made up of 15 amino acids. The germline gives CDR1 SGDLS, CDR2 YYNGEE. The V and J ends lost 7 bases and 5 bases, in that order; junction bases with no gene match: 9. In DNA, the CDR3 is TGTGCCAGCTGCCCTAGCGGGGGGGCCGGGGAGACCCAGTACTTC. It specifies CASCPSGGAGETQYF.

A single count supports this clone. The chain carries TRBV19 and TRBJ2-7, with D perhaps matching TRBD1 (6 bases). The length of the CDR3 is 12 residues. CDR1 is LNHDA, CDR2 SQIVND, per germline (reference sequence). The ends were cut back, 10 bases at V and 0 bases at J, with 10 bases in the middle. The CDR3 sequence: CAITGSSYEQYF. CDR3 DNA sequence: TGTGCCATCACAGGGTCCTCCTACGAGCAGTACTTC.

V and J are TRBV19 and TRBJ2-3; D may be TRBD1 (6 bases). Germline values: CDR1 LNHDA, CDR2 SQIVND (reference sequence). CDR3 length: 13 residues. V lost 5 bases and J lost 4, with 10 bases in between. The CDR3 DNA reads TGTGCCAGTAGTCCGGGACAAGCAGATACGCAGTATTTT. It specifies CASSPGQADTQYF.

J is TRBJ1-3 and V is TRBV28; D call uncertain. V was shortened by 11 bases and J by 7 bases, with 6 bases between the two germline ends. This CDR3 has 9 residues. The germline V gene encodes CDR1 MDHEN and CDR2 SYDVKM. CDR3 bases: TGTGCCGCGGAGAACACCATATATTTT. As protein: CAAENTIYF.

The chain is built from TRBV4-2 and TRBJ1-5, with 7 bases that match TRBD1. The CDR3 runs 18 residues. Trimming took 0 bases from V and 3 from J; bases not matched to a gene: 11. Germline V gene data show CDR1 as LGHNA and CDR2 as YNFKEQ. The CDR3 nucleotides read TGTGCCAGCAGCCAAGATCCCTGGAGACAGGGCTTCAATCAGCCCCAGCATTTT. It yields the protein CASSQDPWRQGFNQPQHF.

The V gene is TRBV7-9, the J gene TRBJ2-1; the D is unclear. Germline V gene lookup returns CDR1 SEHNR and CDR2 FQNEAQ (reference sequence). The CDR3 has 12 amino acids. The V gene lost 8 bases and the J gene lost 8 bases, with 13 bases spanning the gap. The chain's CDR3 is CASLPHAHEQFF. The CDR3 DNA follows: TGTGCCAGCCTCCCACACGCGCATGAGCAGTTCTTC.

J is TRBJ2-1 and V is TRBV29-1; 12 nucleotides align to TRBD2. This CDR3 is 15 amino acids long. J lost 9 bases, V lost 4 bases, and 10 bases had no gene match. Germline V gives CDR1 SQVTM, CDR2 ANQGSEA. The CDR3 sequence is CSVATSGSFSGEQFF. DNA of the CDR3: TGCAGCGTTGCGACTAGCGGGAGCTTTTCTGGTGAGCAGTTCTTC.